This T cell receptor (beta chain) was retrieved from a study of shared clonotypes between healthy human individuals. General study findings and limits: The represented genetic and exposure-history diversity was limited by the small number of donors.

The naive CD8 subset, CD45RO-negative cells positively selected for CCR7, excluded terminally differentiated effector memory CD45RA+ cells. Deep was the level used in running the assay. The input for sorted-subset replicate PCRs was about 0.2 ug DNA, about 29,000 T cell genomes. Using immunoSEQ multiplex PCR, the repertoire was profiled, and TCRdb retains in-frame clones only, with some absent. The sample yields more than 2 million clones, just under 95% seen once. To note about this clone: Its antigen is unidentified.

CDR1 and CDR2 (germline): SGHAT, FQNNGV. This CDR3 spans 16 amino acids. With 3 bases clipped from V and 4 bases from J, the junction kept 8 bases outside the gene matches. What was sequenced was naive CD8+ T cells sorted from blood. The source is a man aged 18 to 30 in good health. The chain employs TRBV11-2 and TRBJ2-1; 8 nucleotides line up with TRBD2. DNA of the CDR3: TGTGCCAGCAGCTTCGGGGCGGGAGGTAAATACAATGAGCAGTTCTTC. It translates to CASSFGAGGKYNEQFF.